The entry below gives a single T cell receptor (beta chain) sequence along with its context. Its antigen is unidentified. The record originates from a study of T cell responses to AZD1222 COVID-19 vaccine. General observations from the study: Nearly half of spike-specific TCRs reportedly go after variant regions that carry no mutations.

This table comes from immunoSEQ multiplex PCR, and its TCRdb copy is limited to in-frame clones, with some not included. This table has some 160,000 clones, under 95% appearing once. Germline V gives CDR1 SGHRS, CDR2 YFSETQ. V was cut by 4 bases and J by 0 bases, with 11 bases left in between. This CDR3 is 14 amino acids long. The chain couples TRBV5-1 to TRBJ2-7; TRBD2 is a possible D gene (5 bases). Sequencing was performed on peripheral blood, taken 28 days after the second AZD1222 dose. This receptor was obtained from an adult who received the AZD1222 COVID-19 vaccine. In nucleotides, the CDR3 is TGCGCCAGCAGCCAGTGGACTCTCTCCTACGAGCAGTACTTC. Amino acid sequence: CASSQWTLSYEQYF.